This is a list of T cell receptor beta chains from one sample in a study of blood T cell repertoires in COVID-19. Here immunoSEQ multiplex PCR was the method, and the copy in TCRdb shows in-frame clones only, minus some. The repertoire has about 85,000 clones, roughly nine tenths of them found once; the top ten carry approximately 2%. The material sequenced was peripheral blood. These receptors were collected from a man in his fifties or sixties with acute or convalescent COVID-19. Both conserved end residues are part of each CDR3. The D gene is left open where the match is weak. Rows give clone size only sometimes, using once, few, many, or a class for an expanded clone.

v_call	d_call	clone_size	j_call	cdr3_nt	cdr3_aa
TRBV4-2	-	-	TRBJ1-5	TGTGCCAGCAGCCAAGATTCGGCAGGCGCGCAGCCCCAGCATTTT	CASSQDSAGAQPQHF
TRBV5-1	TRBD2	-	TRBJ2-2	TGCGCCAGCAGCTTGGGACTAGCGGGGGACGGAGGGGAGCTGTTTTTT	CASSLGLAGDGGELFF
TRBV11-3	TRBD2	-	TRBJ2-3	TGTGCCAGCAGCTTAGGCCTAGCGGGGGACACAGATACGCAGTATTTT	CASSLGLAGDTDTQYF
TRBV7-9	-	-	TRBJ2-5	TGTGCCAGCAGCCGGTCGGAGACCCAGTACTTC	CASSRSETQYF
TRBV5-6	-	-	TRBJ1-6	TGTGCCAGCAGTCGGGGGGAATCACCCCTCCACTTT	CASSRGESPLHF
TRBV10-2	-	-	TRBJ1-5	TGCGCCAGCAATGAAGGAGGGAATCAGCCCCAGCATTTT	CASNEGGNQPQHF
TRBV5-1	-	-	TRBJ1-3	TGCGCCAGCAGCCTATACCCCCGGGACAACTCTGGAAACACCATATATTTT	CASSLYPRDNSGNTIYF
TRBV7-2	TRBD1	-	TRBJ1-6	TGTGCCAGCAGCTCCTCAGTCCCGGGACAGGGATATAATTCACCCCTCCACTTT	CASSSSVPGQGYNSPLHF
TRBV4-1	TRBD1	-	TRBJ2-1	TGCGCCAGCAGCCAACCGGGACAGGGAGTCAATGAGCAGTTCTTC	CASSQPGQGVNEQFF
TRBV5-1	-	-	TRBJ2-3	TGCGCCAGCAGCATTTCGACAGGCCCAGATACGCAGTATTTT	CASSISTGPDTQYF
TRBV19	-	-	TRBJ1-5	TGTGCCAGTAGTTCGACATCTAATAGCAATCAGCCCCAGCATTTT	CASSSTSNSNQPQHF
TRBV6-6	-	-	TRBJ1-1	TGTGCCAGCAGACGACCGGGACTTCCCACACGGACGAACACTGAAGCTTTCTTT	CASRRPGLPTRTNTEAFF
TRBV24-1	-	-	TRBJ1-2	TGTGCCACCAGTGATTTGACAGCTAACTATGGCTACACCTTC	CATSDLTANYGYTF
TRBV7-3	-	once	TRBJ1-3	TGTGCCAGCAGCCCCGGGGGGAGCTCTGGAAACACCATATATTTT	CASSPGGSSGNTIYF
TRBV7-9	-	-	TRBJ1-3	TGTGCCAGCAGCTCCAGGGGATCTGGAAACACCATATATTTT	CASSSRGSGNTIYF
TRBV12-5	-	-	TRBJ2-1	TGTGCTAGTGGTTTGGTAATTGCGGGGCCGGGCTCCTACAATGAGCAGTTCTTC	CASGLVIAGPGSYNEQFF
TRBV6-5	-	-	TRBJ1-6	TGTGCCAGCAGACCGAGGGCCTTAAATTCACCCCTCCACTTT	CASRPRALNSPLHF
TRBV5-6	-	once	TRBJ1-6	TGTGCCAGCAGCTTGGGTTGGGGCCAGAATAATTCACCCCTCCACTTT	CASSLGWGQNNSPLHF
TRBV7-2	-	-	TRBJ2-1	TGTGCCAGCAGCCAAGACAGGAATAAGCAGTTCTTC	CASSQDRNKQFF
TRBV7-2	TRBD1	-	TRBJ2-5	TGTGCCAGCAGCTCGGGACAGTTGATAGAGACCCAGTACTTC	CASSSGQLIETQYF
TRBV7-2	-	few	TRBJ1-1	TGTGCCAGCAGCTTAGTAGCGCGGGACACTGAAGCTTTCTTT	CASSLVARDTEAFF
TRBV19	-	-	TRBJ2-5	TGTGCCAGTACTTACAGGGGGGGAGAGACCCAGTACTTC	CASTYRGGETQYF
TRBV28	-	-	TRBJ1-2	TGTGCCAGCAGTTTCCAGGGGCCAGGAGGCTACACCTTC	CASSFQGPGGYTF
TRBV7-9	-	-	TRBJ2-3	TGTGCCAGCAGCCACTCTCCTGGAGGGTCCCCCACAGATACGCAGTATTTT	CASSHSPGGSPTDTQYF
TRBV7-3	-	few	TRBJ1-1	TGTGCCAGCAGCCTTGGGAGGAGGACTGAAGCTTTCTTT	CASSLGRRTEAFF
TRBV10-1	-	few	TRBJ1-6	TGCGCCAGCAGAGAAGGACAGCTATCCCTTTCAAGTCATAATTCACCCCTCCACTTT	CASREGQLSLSSHNSPLHF
TRBV30	-	-	TRBJ2-3	TGTGCCTGGAGTGTACGCGGGATTAGCACAGATACGCAGTATTTT	CAWSVRGISTDTQYF
TRBV5-6	TRBD1	-	TRBJ2-7	TGTGCCAGCAGCTGGGACAGGGGGGAGCTCCACGAGCAGTACTTC	CASSWDRGELHEQYF
TRBV3-1/TRBV3-2	-	-	TRBJ1-3	TGTGCCAGCAGCCAATTCCCCGGGGGGGTCTCTGGAAACACCATATATTTT	CASSQFPGGVSGNTIYF
TRBV7-6	-	-	TRBJ2-1	TGTGCCAGCAGCCTACTCGTTAATGAGCAGTTCTTC	CASSLLVNEQFF
TRBV12-3/TRBV12-4	TRBD1	-	TRBJ2-3	TGTGCCAGCAGTTTCAGGGGGACAGATACGCAGTATTTT	CASSFRGTDTQYF
TRBV7-8	-	-	TRBJ2-2	TGTGCCAGCAGCTTAGTGGCAGGGATCGGGGAGCTGTTTTTT	CASSLVAGIGELFF
TRBV19	TRBD2	-	TRBJ2-1	TGTGCCAGCCATCCAGCGGCGGGAGAAAATGAGCAGTTCTTC	CASHPAAGENEQFF
TRBV4-3	-	-	TRBJ2-4	TGCGCCAGCAGCCAAGAGTGGGGAGTCAAAAACATTCAGTACTTC	CASSQEWGVKNIQYF
TRBV7-9	-	-	TRBJ2-1	TGTGCCAGCAGCTTAAGAGGGAGAGGTGAGGATGAGCAGTTCTTC	CASSLRGRGEDEQFF
TRBV30	-	once	TRBJ2-5	TGTGCCTGGAGTATTCAGGGTAGGGAGACCCAGTACTTC	CAWSIQGRETQYF
TRBV7-3	TRBD2	-	TRBJ2-2	TGTGCCAGCAGCTTGCCTAGCGGGAGAACCGGGGAGCTGTTTTTT	CASSLPSGRTGELFF
TRBV3-1/TRBV3-2	-	few	TRBJ2-4	TGTGCCAGCAGCCAGCCTTCGGGGGTGGGAGCCAAAAACATTCAGTACTTC	CASSQPSGVGAKNIQYF
TRBV6-6	TRBD1	few	TRBJ1-5	TGTGCCAGCAACAGGGGGGATAGCAATCAGCCCCAGCATTTT	CASNRGDSNQPQHF
TRBV14	-	-	TRBJ1-1	TGTGCCAGCAGCCAGGGCATGAACACTGAAGCTTTCTTT	CASSQGMNTEAFF
TRBV19	-	few	TRBJ1-2	TGTGCCAGTAGTATAGATCCCCGGCGGTATGGCTACACCTTC	CASSIDPRRYGYTF
TRBV7-9	-	-	TRBJ1-2	TGTGCCAGCAGCTTAGTTCTTGGGGCGGCGTATGGCTACACCTTC	CASSLVLGAAYGYTF
TRBV6-5	TRBD2	-	TRBJ2-1	TGTGCCAGCAGCCTCCCCGGCGGGAGCAATGAGCAGTTCTTC	CASSLPGGSNEQFF
TRBV6-5	TRBD1	once	TRBJ1-6	TGTGCCAGCAGCTCTGGGACAGGGGCCAATTCACCCCTCCACTTT	CASSSGTGANSPLHF
TRBV7-8	TRBD1	once	TRBJ1-4	TGTGCCAGCAGCTCCACAGGGGGACCAAATGAAAAACTGTTTTTT	CASSSTGGPNEKLFF
TRBV5-4	-	-	TRBJ2-3	TGTGCCAGCAGCCTCCTTAGCGCTAGCACAGATACGCAGTATTTT	CASSLLSASTDTQYF
TRBV14	-	-	TRBJ1-1	TGTGCCAGCAGCCAAGATATCGGGACAGAAGCTTTCTTT	CASSQDIGTEAFF
TRBV10-3	TRBD2	many	TRBJ2-2	TGTGCCAGCCGAGGGAAGCGGGAGAACACCGGGGAGCTGTTTTTT	CASRGKRENTGELFF
TRBV9	TRBD1	-	TRBJ1-6	TGTGCCAGCAGTCCCCAGAGGGGGCCTTCACCCCTCCACTTT	CASSPQRGPSPLHF
TRBV7-2	TRBD2	-	TRBJ2-5	TGTGCCAGCAGCTTAGGGGCGGGGGGGGGTCAAGAGACCCAGTACTTC	CASSLGAGGGQETQYF